These T cell receptor beta chains were read from a single sample in a study of beta chain features in type 1 diabetes. Profiling relied on immunoSEQ multiplex PCR, and the TCRdb table lists in-frame clones only, not all of them. The data show approximately 84,000 clones, with roughly 31% seen just once and about 0.48% held by the top ten. Source material: stem cell memory CD4+ T cells from blood. All receptors come from a woman under 30 in good health. The conserved cysteine and the conserved F or W are not part of the CDR3 here. Each record gives: CDR3 protein, V gene, clone size. Some rows have no size entry. The others give once, few or many, or a class for an expanded clone.

ASSSSGGKYNEQF | TRBV7-3 | NA
ASSRGSPRAEQY | TRBV9 | few
ASSRREPWDEQY | TRBV13 | few
ASSRDNSDTQY | TRBV5-1 | NA
ASSYRSGGARDTQY | TRBV6-5 | NA
ASSYGRSPDTQY | TRBV6-5 | few
ASSLSLAVGYNEQF | TRBV5-1 | NA
ASTARGYNEQF | TRBV5-8 | NA
AWSRGAGGLETQY | TRBV30 | NA
ASSSGGYQETQY | TRBV7-9 | few
AGQGGPTNYEQY | TRBV7-9 | many